Given below is one T cell receptor beta chain in context. The sample is drawn from a study of blood T cell repertoires in COVID-19. The CDR3 is made up of 18 amino acids. After removal of 6 bases from V and 4 bases from J, the junction contained 16 bases not matched to a gene. Germline CDR1 reads SEHNR; CDR2 reads FQNEAQ (reference sequence). Authors' analysis steps: Estimation of nucleated cell counts was performed using reference gene primer amplification. Using immunoSEQ multiplex PCR, the repertoire was profiled, and TCRdb retains in-frame clones only, with some absent. V, J and clone size reflect that table, while D and trimming were determined from the DNA. The sample yields about 140,000 clones, 85% seen once.

This sequence was found in a man aged 50 to 60 with acute or convalescent COVID-19. This chain joins TRBV7-9 and TRBJ2-3, with 10 bases fitting TRBD1. Source material: peripheral blood. This CDR3 reads CASRPQPGQGMGADTQYF. The CDR3 nucleotides read TGTGCCAGCAGGCCTCAACCGGGACAGGGGATGGGGGCAGATACGCAGTATTTT.